The 21 T cell receptor beta chains below all came from one sample that was sequenced in a study of OX40 agonist ivuxolimab in advanced cancers. Clones were sequenced by immunoSEQ multiplex PCR, and TCRdb holds only the in-frame ones, with some missing. The sample gives more than 55,000 clones, 88% of which show up once; 11% is in the top ten. The source was CD4+ or CD8+ T cells sorted from blood, collected in a trial of the OX40 agonist ivuxolimab. The receptor source for this set is an adult with an advanced solid tumor such as melanoma, head and neck, liver or kidney cancer.

The chain uses TRBV6-5 and TRBJ2-5; D is unresolved. Per germline, CDR1 MNHEY and CDR2 SVGAGI. Trimming removed 2 bases at V and 0 bases at J, with 4 bases between. This CDR3 is 13 amino acids long. CDR3 coding DNA: TGTGCCAGCAGTTACCTAAACCAAGAGACCCAGTACTTC. Its translation is CASSYLNQETQYF.

V is TRBV9 and J is TRBJ2-1; no definite D call. Deletions cut 4 bases from V and 0 bases from J, with 8 bases between. The length of the CDR3 is 14 residues. Germline-derived CDR1 and CDR2 are SGDLS and YYNGEE. CDR3 DNA: TGTGCCAGCAGCCGCAAAAGCTCCTACAATGAGCAGTTCTTC. It codes for CASSRKSSYNEQFF.

This chain's CDR3 is CASSQDFGQGALERELFF. The CDR3 region has the DNA TGTGCCAGCAGCCAAGATTTCGGGCAGGGGGCCCTAGAGAGGGAGCTGTTTTTT. The rearrangement joins TRBV14 to TRBJ2-2; 8 bases are a match to TRBD1. With V trimmed by 0 bases and J by 9 bases, 15 bases remained unmatched. There are 18 residues in the CDR3. Looked up from germline, CDR1 is SGHDN and CDR2 is FVKESK.

The chain combines TRBV7-6 with TRBJ2-1, with a weak D call TRBD1 (5 bases). The germline V gene encodes CDR1 SGHVS and CDR2 FNYEAQ. V lost 3 bases to trimming and J lost 11 bases, with 11 bases between them. This CDR3 region has 12 residues. The CDR3 loop is CASSFEGAKQFF. The CDR3 DNA sequence: TGTGCCAGCAGCTTCGAAGGGGCAAAGCAGTTCTTC.

The chain recombines TRBV7-9 with TRBJ1-1, with D unresolved. The germline gives CDR1 SEHNR, CDR2 FQNEAQ (reference sequence). V lost 7 bases to trimming and J lost 5 bases, with 11 bases between them. The length of the CDR3 is 12 residues. The CDR3 region has the DNA TGTGCCAGCACGGCGGCTAGGACTGAAGCTTTCTTT. It codes for CASTAARTEAFF.

The chain employs TRBV7-9 and TRBJ2-5, with D hard to call. V gave up 7 bases and J gave up 3 bases, with 9 bases separating them. The CDR3 has 12 residues. Germline V gene lookup returns CDR1 SEHNR and CDR2 FQNEAQ (reference sequence). The CDR3 sequence is CASTHWEETQYF. The CDR3 DNA sequence: TGTGCCAGCACCCATTGGGAAGAGACCCAGTACTTC.

The chain couples TRBV27 to TRBJ2-7, with TRBD2 identical over 9 bases. V dropped 7 bases and J dropped 6; count of bases not matched to a gene: 10. The CDR3 sequence is 14 residues long. Germline CDR1 reads MNHEY; CDR2 reads SMNVEV (reference sequence). DNA for the CDR3: TGTGCCAGCACAGTCGGTAGCGGGAGTCGCGAGCAGTACTTC. Protein: CASTVGSGSREQYF.

About this clone: The junction does not match germline at one end; this may be a read error. The J gene is TRBJ2-7, the V gene TRBV2, with TRBD2 matching 9 bases. The CDR3 runs 15 residues. Germline CDR1 is SNHLY and CDR2 is FYNNEI. The DNA of the CDR3 is TGTGCCAGCAGTGCGGATAGCGGGAGCTCCAACGAGCAGTACTTC. Amino acids: CASSADSGSSNEQYF. Variable domain in full (rest from reference TRBV2 and TRBJ2-7): EPEVTQTPSHQVTQMGQEVILRCVPISNHLYFYWYRQILGQKVEFLVSFYNNEISEKSEIFDDQFSVERPDGSNFTLKIRSTKLEDSAMYFCASSADSGSSNEQYFGPGTRLTVT.

V is TRBV7-9 and J is TRBJ2-5; a weak D match, TRBD1 (5 bases). The CDR3 sequence is 14 residues long. Germline loops: CDR1 SEHNR, CDR2 FQNEAQ (reference sequence). V lost 6 bases, J lost 4 bases, and 15 bases lay in between. The CDR3 loop is CASRQVPRLETQYF. The DNA for the CDR3 is TGTGCCAGCAGACAGGTCCCTCGATTAGAGACCCAGTACTTC.

This clone was observed a few times. V and J are TRBV11-2 and TRBJ2-4, with 9 bases lining up with TRBD2. Germline lookup yields CDR1 SGHAT and CDR2 FQNNGV. The CDR3 sequence is 16 residues long. Losses at the gene ends were 0 bases for V and 7 bases for J; bases not matched to a gene: 7. CDR3 sequence: CASSLEFAGGRNIQYF. Written as DNA, the CDR3 is TGTGCCAGCAGCTTAGAATTTGCGGGGGGGCGGAACATTCAGTACTTC.

The rearrangement links TRBV13 to TRBJ1-1; TRBD1 is a possible D gene (6 bases). Germline CDR1 PRHDT, CDR2 FYEKMQ (reference sequence). The CDR3 is 12 residues long. V was shortened by 5 bases and J by 11 bases, with 15 bases between the two germline ends. The DNA of the CDR3 is TGTGCCAGCAGCCCCGGGGGGCGGGGGGCTTTCTTT. It translates to CASSPGGRGAFF.

The chain carries TRBV18 and TRBJ2-1; TRBD1 matches 10 bases. The CDR3 spans 15 residues. The J segment lost 2 bases and the V segment lost 3 bases, leaving 1 base of the junction unmatched. Germline CDR1 reads KGHSH; CDR2 reads LQKENI. CDR3 loop: CASSPGQGAYNEQFF. The DNA of the CDR3 is TGTGCCAGCTCACCTGGACAGGGGGCCTACAATGAGCAGTTCTTC.

V and J are TRBV9 and TRBJ2-1; D remains ambiguous. Trimming pared 3 bases from V and 2 bases from J, leaving 3 bases between. Germline CDR1 SGDLS, CDR2 YYNGEE. This CDR3 has 12 residues. The DNA of the CDR3 is TGTGCCAGCAGCGCCGCCTACAATGAGCAGTTCTTC. Encoded protein: CASSAAYNEQFF.

CDR3 nucleotide sequence: TGTGCCAGCAGTTACTCAGCCGAATTGTACGAGCAGTACGTC. Translated, it gives CASSYSAELYEQYV. The J gene is TRBJ2-7, the V gene TRBV6-6; D unresolved. Germline lookup yields CDR1 MNHNY and CDR2 SVGAGI (reference sequence). The length of the CDR3 is 14 residues. V lost 0 bases, J lost 4 bases, and 10 bases lay in between.

The chain carries TRBV19 and TRBJ2-5; D may correspond to TRBD1 or TRBD2 (5 bases each). Trimming stripped 5 bases from V and 4 bases from J, with 20 bases between. CDR3 length: 16 amino acids. Germline CDR1 LNHDA, CDR2 SQIVND (reference sequence). In DNA, the CDR3 is TGTGCCAGTAGTCCAGGACTGGGGGTGCTCGGAGAGACCCAGTACTTC. Protein: CASSPGLGVLGETQYF.

J is TRBJ1-5 and V is TRBV4-1; tentatively, D is TRBD1 (5 bases). CDR3 length equals 15 residues. V dropped 5 bases and J dropped 4 bases, with 15 bases sitting between them. The germline gives CDR1 MGHRA, CDR2 YSYEKL. The CDR3: CASSYNIGGNQPQHF. The CDR3 DNA follows: TGCGCCAGCAGCTACAATATTGGGGGTAATCAGCCCCAGCATTTT.

This clone occurred once. This chain links TRBV4-1 with TRBJ2-7; TRBD1 matches at 7 bases. This CDR3 contains 16 residues. Unmatched junction bases numbered 9, after V lost 4 bases and J lost 0 bases. Germline CDR1 reads MGHRA; CDR2 reads YSYEKL. The CDR3 loop is CASSPLGAGGSYEQYF. CDR3 nucleotides: TGCGCCAGCAGCCCCTTGGGGGCAGGGGGCTCCTACGAGCAGTACTTC.

The chain's CDR3 is CASSSSAGRRDTQYF. Here the CDR3 DNA reads TGTGCCAGCAGCTCAAGCGCGGGCCGCCGAGATACGCAGTATTTT. The chain uses TRBV5-6 and TRBJ2-3; D possibly corresponds to TRBD2 (5 bases). Trimming stripped 3 bases from V and 5 bases from J, with 16 bases between. The V gene's germline CDR1 is SGHDT and CDR2 YYEEEE. The CDR3 extends over 15 amino acids.

This chain connects TRBV5-1 to TRBJ1-1, with D possibly matching TRBD1 (5 bases). The CDR3 length is 15 residues. V lost 0 bases, J lost 0 bases, and 9 bases lay in between. CDR1 and CDR2 (germline): SGHRS, YFSETQ. This CDR3 is CASSLGQGMNTEAFF. The CDR3 DNA reads as TGCGCCAGCAGCTTGGGTCAGGGAATGAACACTGAAGCTTTCTTT.

J is TRBJ1-1 and V is TRBV5-6; D remains ambiguous. Looked up from germline, CDR1 is SGHDT and CDR2 is YYEEEE. The CDR3 length is 14 residues. Trimming took off 4 bases at V and 3 bases at J, with 13 bases between the two ends. The CDR3 DNA reads TGTGCCAGCAGCCAAAAACCGGGGTACACTGAAGCTTTCTTT. It translates to CASSQKPGYTEAFF.

The genes are TRBV5-1 and TRBJ1-1; perhaps TRBD1 as D (5 bases). Germline lookup yields CDR1 SGHRS and CDR2 YFSETQ. The CDR3 spans 15 residues. Trimming stripped 2 bases from V and 6 bases from J, with 17 bases between. The CDR3 spells CASSLGKGPGAEAFF. CDR3 nucleotides: TGCGCCAGCAGCTTAGGTAAGGGGCCGGGCGCTGAAGCTTTCTTT.